The TCR beta chain described here comes from a study of molecular identifiers for immune sequencing clone quantification (dated by TCRdb to 2017 to 2018). With regard to the full study: For a replicate experiment, RNA from roughly 20,000 or 100,000 naive CD8 T cells was divided into five aliquots, and four of the five aliquots were sequenced. CD8 T cells were used in a methods study to benchmark molecular-identifier clustering-based TCR repertoire sequencing (MIDCIRS) and TCR RNA copy counting. Overall study outcomes, separate from this receptor: When barcode sub-clustering was left out, chimeric consensus sequences inflated TCR diversity, with chimeras reaching as high as 47%. Modeling estimated about three recovered TCR RNA copies per cell, compared with about 10 by digital PCR, which implies roughly 27% capture efficiency. Spiked-in Jurkat TCR RNA (approximately 10 copies' worth), which is not part of the donor repertoire, was contained in the naive libraries. A single cell's worth of spiked-in Jurkat TCR RNA was reported detectable even among 850,000 to 1,000,000 naive CD8 T cells. In CMV-specific effector cells, over 99% of molecules were held by clones above 20 RNA copies, whereas under 1% of molecules were held by such clones in naive cells. Highly expanded clone sizes could be underestimated if identical TCR molecules share a barcode.

Between the V and J ends, shortened by 5 bases and 1 base respectively, the junction contains 21 bases. Spanning cysteine to phenylalanine, the CDR3 consists of 18 amino acids. Here the CDR3 DNA is all that survives: 54 bases in frame from base 1. Naive CD8 T cell libraries were made from around 18,000 to 910,000 sorted cells using 10%, 30% or 50% of purified RNA. On a BD FACSAria II, naive CD8 T cells were FACS-sorted as CD8+CD4-CCR7+CD45RA+ and collected into RLT Plus buffer. To test detection sensitivity, Jurkat RNA equivalent to roughly eleven TCR copies was spiked into samples of roughly 18,000-1,000,000 naive CD8 T cells. CD8 T cells were enriched using RosetteSep CD8+ T Cell Enrichment Cocktail and Ficoll-Paque, and the enriched cells then underwent ACK red cell lysis. Libraries were constructed by PCR. Sequencing used a NextSeq 500. Bulk TCR libraries were prepared as previously described, using TCR primers listed in Table S5. The Qiagen AllPrep DNA/RNA kit was used to purify total RNA. Reads from multiple sequencing runs of the same library were pooled before analysis. In the paper's pipeline: Reads were retained only if an exact TCR constant sequence was present, and the retained reads were trimmed to 150 nt and grouped according to their 12-nt molecular barcodes. Reads in each barcode group were sub-clustered using a 15% Levenshtein threshold, and a quality-weighted consensus sequence was built for each RNA molecule. Non-functional sequences were excluded, and lower-count sequences lying one edit away from another sequence were also excluded. Barcode sub-clusters with fewer than 20% of the maximum read count were removed, based on fitting two negative binomial distributions. TCRdb's own reprocessing of the public reads used fastp at Q25 and MiXCR and kept productive beta chains. Under each unique CDR3 protein, matching rows form one entry showing the most common genes and DNA. TCRdb, not the original authors, processed these V and J calls. The table for this sample lists approximately 550,000 distinct CDR3 sequences; around 25% of them were counted only once. The ten largest clones capture around 0.78% of the sample.

About this clonotype itself: Its cognate antigen has yet to be identified. Per-nucleotide qualities are absent, and no much larger clonotype sits a single base away.

The sequence was obtained from a human donor in good health. Some libraries in this study had Jurkat cell RNA spiked in. In this chain, TRBV12-3 or TRBV12-4 is recombined with TRBJ1-5, with no reliable assignment of the D segment. The sample taken for sequencing was naive CD8+ T cells from blood, with Jurkat cell RNA spiked in. The cell subset or site label, read with the paper, signifies: FACS-sorted CD8+CD4-CCR7+CD45RA+ naive T cells. The CDR3 protein is CASSPIDPLGSSNQPQHF. The nucleotide sequence reads TGTGCCAGCAGTCCAATTGACCCACTGGGGTCAAGCAATCAGCCCCAGCATTTT.